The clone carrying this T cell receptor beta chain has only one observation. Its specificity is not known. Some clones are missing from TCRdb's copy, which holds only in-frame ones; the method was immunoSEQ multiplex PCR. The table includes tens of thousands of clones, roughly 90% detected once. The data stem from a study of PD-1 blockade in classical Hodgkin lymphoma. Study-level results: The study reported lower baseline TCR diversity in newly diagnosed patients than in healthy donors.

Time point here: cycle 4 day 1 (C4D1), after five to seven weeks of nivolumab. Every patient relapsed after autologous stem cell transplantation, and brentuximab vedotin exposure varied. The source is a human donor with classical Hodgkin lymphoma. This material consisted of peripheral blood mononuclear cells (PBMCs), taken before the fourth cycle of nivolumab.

In nucleotides, the CDR3 is TGTGCCAGCTCACCTAGGGACAGTCGTTCAAATGAGCAGTTCTTC. This sequence encodes CASSPRDSRSNEQFF. The chain couples TRBV18 to TRBJ2-1; 7 positions match TRBD1. Germline V CDR1 and CDR2: KGHSH, LQKENI. V lost 3 bases and J lost 7; bases outside the gene matches: 9. CDR3 length equals 15 residues. Filled out from reference TRBV18 and TRBJ2-1, the complete variable domain reads NAGVMQNPRHLVRRRGQEARLRCSPMKGHSHVYWYRQLPEEGLKFMVYLQKENIIDESGMPKERFSAEFPKEGPSILRIQQVVRGDSAAYFCASSPRDSRSNEQFFGPGTRLTVL.